Listed here are 32 T cell receptor beta chains from one sample, sequenced in a study of blood T cell repertoires in COVID-19. The repertoire was sequenced with immunoSEQ multiplex PCR; TCRdb's copy has only in-frame clones and lacks some. The data contain about 300,000 clones, 70% to 90% of them singletons. The sequenced sample was PBMCs or T cells enriched from blood (not recorded which). These receptors all come from a young man who had recovered from COVID-19.

V gene TRBV18 combines with J gene TRBJ2-2; TRBD1 might be the D (5 bases). The CDR3 has 16 amino acids. V was cut by 3 bases and J by 3 bases, with 14 bases left in between. Germline CDR1 KGHSH, CDR2 LQKENI. The CDR3 DNA reads TGTGCCAGCTCACCCCAGTGGGGCCCGGACACCGGGGAGCTGTTTTTT. Protein: CASSPQWGPDTGELFF. Looking up the rest from reference TRBV18 and TRBJ2-2 gives the full variable domain: NAGVMQNPRHLVRRRGQEARLRCSPMKGHSHVYWYRQLPEEGLKFMVYLQKENIIDESGMPKERFSAEFPKEGPSILRIQQVVRGDSAAYFCASSPQWGPDTGELFFGEGSRLTVL.

V and J are TRBV27 and TRBJ1-6; D not resolved. CDR1 is MNHEY and CDR2 is SMNVEV in the germline V gene (reference sequence). Trimming cost V 8 bases and J 7 bases, with 15 bases left between them. CDR3 length: 14 residues. CDR3 residues: CASGTPGGNSPLHF. The CDR3 DNA reads as TGTGCCAGCGGCACCCCAGGTGGCAATTCACCCCTCCACTTT.

The chain uses TRBV4-1 and TRBJ2-5, with D possibly matching TRBD2 (5 bases). CDR1 MGHRA and CDR2 YSYEKL come from the germline V gene. Between the trimmed V and J ends, which lost 1 base and 9 bases, there was a span of 12 bases. The CDR3 has 13 amino acids. As DNA, the CDR3 is TGCGCCAGCAGCCAAGCAGGTTTGAGGGCCCAGTACTTC. Translated: CASSQAGLRAQYF.

V usage is TRBV11-2 and J usage is TRBJ1-1, with D possibly being TRBD1 (5 bases). This CDR3 spans 13 amino acids. Trimming cost V 0 bases and J 7 bases, with 9 bases left between them. CDR1 SGHAT and CDR2 FQNNGV come from the germline V gene. The CDR3 nucleotides read TGTGCCAGCAGCTTAGAGGCAGGGATTGAAGCTTTCTTT. It encodes CASSLEAGIEAFF.

The CDR3 region is CASSPRTGGTNNSPLHF. CDR3 sequence (DNA): TGTGCCAGCAGCCCCAGGACAGGGGGAACGAATAATTCACCCCTCCACTTT. The V gene is TRBV3-1 (or the pseudogene TRBV3-2), the J gene TRBJ1-6, with 10 bases fitting TRBD1. The CDR3 covers 17 residues. Germline V lookup: CDR1 LGHDT, CDR2 YNNKEL (reference sequence). V gave up 4 bases and J gave up 5 bases; unmatched junction bases: 8.

The rearrangement joins TRBV3-1 (or the pseudogene TRBV3-2) to TRBJ2-2; 11 bases align to TRBD2. Trimming removed 4 bases from V and 4 bases from J; junction bases left unmatched: 8. The CDR3 is 17 residues long. The germline V gene encodes CDR1 LGHDT and CDR2 YNNKEL (reference sequence). The CDR3 DNA follows: TGTGCCAGCAGCCTCACTTCTAGCGGGGGGTCCACCGGGGAGCTGTTTTTT. Translation gives CASSLTSSGGSTGELFF.

A note on this clone: Sequence at one end of the junction differs from germline and may be a read error. The sample has other DNA sequences that encode this CDR3 too. The chain has TRBV2 and TRBJ1-2, with 7 bases identical to TRBD1. Germline V CDR1 and CDR2: SNHLY, FYNNEI. The CDR3 extends over 12 amino acids. CDR3 in amino acids: CASNGDSYGYTF. The CDR3 DNA sequence: TGTGCTAGCAATGGGGACAGCTATGGCTACACCTTC.

V gene TRBV3-1 (or the pseudogene TRBV3-2) combines with J gene TRBJ2-3; perhaps TRBD2 as D (5 bases). This CDR3 is built from 16 residues. CDR1 and CDR2 from the germline V gene are LGHDT and YNNKEL (reference sequence). The V gene lost 1 base and the J gene lost 0 bases, with 11 bases spanning the gap. The CDR3 is CASSQVAGSSTDTQYF. The DNA of the CDR3 is TGTGCCAGCAGCCAAGTCGCGGGTTCTAGCACAGATACGCAGTATTTT.

The V call is TRBV7-8, the J call TRBJ1-1; possibly TRBD1 for D (5 bases). Germline CDR1 SGHVS, CDR2 FQNEAQ. This CDR3 has 15 amino acids. Trimming stripped 6 bases from V and 4 bases from J, with 18 bases between. The CDR3 is CASRSTGTGSTEAFF. The CDR3 nucleotides are TGTGCCAGCAGATCTACCGGGACCGGGAGCACTGAAGCTTTCTTT.

This chain connects TRBV5-6 to TRBJ2-7, with D maybe TRBD1 (5 bases). Germline V gene lookup returns CDR1 SGHDT and CDR2 YYEEEE. The CDR3 contains 12 residues. V was cut by 1 base and J by 4 bases, with 6 bases left in between. The chain's CDR3 is CASSLNRYEQYF. CDR3 sequence (DNA): TGTGCCAGCAGCTTGAACAGGTACGAGCAGTACTTC.

The chain recombines TRBV11-2 with TRBJ2-7; possible D gene TRBD2, 6 bases. Germline assignment: CDR1 SGHAT and CDR2 FQNNGV. Trimming pared 1 base from V and 4 bases from J, leaving 11 bases between. This CDR3 is 14 amino acids long. The CDR3 bases are TGTGCCAGCAGCTTAGGGACTACTTTGTACGAGCAGTACTTC. Its protein is CASSLGTTLYEQYF.

The chain links TRBV2 to TRBJ1-1; D ambiguous. CDR3 length: 13 amino acids. The ends were cut back, 7 bases at V and 7 bases at J, with 16 bases in the middle. From germline, CDR1 is SNHLY and CDR2 FYNNEI. In nucleotides, the CDR3 is TGTGCCAGCAATTCGGGCGGAGGACTTGAAGCTTTCTTT. As protein: CASNSGGGLEAFF.

This chain links TRBV4-2 with TRBJ2-1, with D unresolved. Germline values: CDR1 LGHNA, CDR2 YNFKEQ. The CDR3 sequence is 13 residues long. Deletions cut 0 bases from V and 8 bases from J, with 8 bases between. The DNA of the CDR3 is TGTGCCAGCAGCCAAGAGAGGAGAGATGAGCAGTTCTTC. Translated: CASSQERRDEQFF.

The chain recombines TRBV5-6 with TRBJ1-1; D not certain. The germline V gene encodes CDR1 SGHDT and CDR2 YYEEEE. The CDR3 extends over 12 amino acids. V dropped 0 bases and J dropped 4 bases, with 4 bases sitting between them. The CDR3 here is CASSLGATEAFF. In DNA, the CDR3 is TGTGCCAGCAGCTTGGGGGCCACTGAAGCTTTCTTT.

This clone was counted a few times. The rearrangement uses TRBV7-3 and TRBJ1-6; no firm D call. This CDR3 is 15 amino acids long. CDR1 is SGHTA and CDR2 is FQGTGA in the germline V gene. V lost 1 base to trimming and J lost 4 bases, with 8 bases between them. CDR3 nucleotide sequence: TGTGCCAGCAGCTTAAGACCGGGTTATAATTCACCCCTCCACTTT. It yields the protein CASSLRPGYNSPLHF.

The chain employs TRBV7-6 and TRBJ2-1; the match to TRBD1 covers 8 bases. This CDR3 spans 15 amino acids. The junction had 6 bases not matched to a gene; V was cut back by 0 bases and J by 8 bases. Germline V lookup: CDR1 SGHVS, CDR2 FNYEAQ. The CDR3: CASSLARTGRDEQFF. Written as DNA, the CDR3 is TGTGCCAGCAGCTTAGCGAGGACAGGGCGGGATGAGCAGTTCTTC.

This clone appeared once. This chain's CDR3 is CASSLGPVSGYTF. In nucleotides, the CDR3 is TGTGCCAGCAGCTTGGGCCCGGTCTCTGGCTACACCTTC. The chain couples TRBV7-2 to TRBJ1-2; D call uncertain. Deletions cut 3 bases from V and 7 bases from J, with 12 bases between. Germline CDR1 reads SGHTA; CDR2 reads FQGNSA. CDR3 size: 13 residues.

V is TRBV13 and J is TRBJ1-1; 8 positions agree with TRBD1. Unmatched junction bases numbered 5, after V lost 5 bases and J lost 0 bases. The CDR3 runs to 15 residues. The V gene's germline CDR1 is PRHDT and CDR2 FYEKMQ (reference sequence). The DNA of the CDR3 is TGTGCCAGCAGCCCTGGGACAGGAATGAACACTGAAGCTTTCTTT. It encodes CASSPGTGMNTEAFF.

V is TRBV12-3 or TRBV12-4 and J is TRBJ2-7; the D is unclear. The CDR3 length is 11 residues. V was pared by 2 bases and J by 3 bases, with 2 bases between. CDR3 coding DNA: TGTGCCAGCAGTTTACTCTACGAGCAGTACTTC. Encoded protein: CASSLLYEQYF.

CDR3 nucleotide sequence: TGTGCCAGCAGCTTACCGGGATCGGAGACCCAGTACTTC. Protein: CASSLPGSETQYF. The rearrangement links TRBV11-2 to TRBJ2-5, with D perhaps matching TRBD2 (5 bases). V dropped 2 bases and J dropped 5 bases, with 9 bases sitting between them. The CDR3 has 13 residues. Germline V gives CDR1 SGHAT, CDR2 FQNNGV.

The table lists this clone with a count of one. The chain carries TRBV12-3 or TRBV12-4 and TRBJ1-1; D not resolved. This CDR3 region has 13 residues. V was pared by 4 bases and J by 6 bases, with 12 bases between. CDR3 in amino acids: CASSYSMGAEAFF. The CDR3 coding sequence is TGTGCCAGCAGTTACTCTATGGGCGCTGAAGCTTTCTTT.

V and J are TRBV7-6 and TRBJ1-6; D is uncertain. The germline V gene has CDR1 SGHVS and CDR2 FNYEAQ. CDR3 length: 15 amino acids. Trimming removed 4 bases from V and 0 bases from J, with 7 bases in between. The CDR3 coding sequence is TGTGCCAGCAGCTCCGCGAGCTCCTATAATTCACCCCTCCACTTT. This sequence encodes CASSSASSYNSPLHF.

This clone was counted a single time. The chain employs TRBV29-1 and TRBJ1-5; 7 nucleotides align to TRBD1. Unmatched junction bases numbered 5, after V lost 6 bases and J lost 0 bases. CDR1 is SQVTM and CDR2 is ANQGSEA in the germline V gene. The CDR3 covers 14 residues. This CDR3 reads CSVRTGDSNQPQHF. For the CDR3, the DNA is TGCAGCGTGAGGACAGGCGATAGCAATCAGCCCCAGCATTTT.

The chain links TRBV7-8 to TRBJ1-2, with D unresolved. V was shortened by 1 base and J by 1 base, with 7 bases between the two germline ends. CDR3 length: 14 amino acids. CDR1 and CDR2 (germline): SGHVS, FQNEAQ. CDR3 DNA: TGTGCCAGCAGCTTAGGGTCCAGTAACTATGGCTACACCTTC. Translation gives CASSLGSSNYGYTF.

V is TRBV5-1 and J is TRBJ1-6; perhaps TRBD1 as D (5 bases). Germline-derived CDR1 and CDR2 are SGHRS and YFSETQ. The CDR3 sequence is 15 residues long. Trimming took 0 bases from V and 9 from J, leaving 13 bases between them. DNA for the CDR3: TGCGCCAGCAGCTTGGCTGGGGCGGGAGGTTCACCCCTCCACTTT. Encoded protein: CASSLAGAGGSPLHF. The whole variable domain, remainder taken from reference TRBV5-1 and TRBJ1-6, is KAGVTQTPRYLIKTRGQQVTLSCSPISGHRSVSWYQQTPGQGLQFLFEYFSETQRNKGNFPGRFSGRQFSNSRSEMNVSTLELGDSALYLCASSLAGAGGSPLHFGNGTRLTVT.

The sample holds one count of this clone. The rearrangement joins TRBV6-6 to TRBJ2-7, with D maybe TRBD2 (5 bases). The CDR3 spans 14 residues. V was pared by 6 bases and J by 3 bases, with 15 bases between. Germline-derived CDR1 and CDR2 are MNHNY and SVGAGI (reference sequence). The DNA of the CDR3 is TGTGCCAGCAGCCAGAGAGAGGGCGTCTACGAGCAGTACTTC. Amino acids: CASSQREGVYEQYF.

This chain links TRBV2 with TRBJ2-6, with D possibly being TRBD1 (5 bases). V shed 4 bases and J shed 2 bases, with 12 bases lying between them. The CDR3 contains 16 residues. Germline V gives CDR1 SNHLY, CDR2 FYNNEI. The CDR3 DNA follows: TGTGCCAGCAGTGCCGACAGTATCCCTGGGGCCAACGTCCTGACTTTC. Residues: CASSADSIPGANVLTF.

This clone showed up just a few times. This sequence joins TRBV7-2 and TRBJ1-3, with D uncertain. CDR1 SGHTA and CDR2 FQGNSA come from the germline V gene. CDR3 length equals 12 residues. Trimming took off 6 bases at V and 9 bases at J, with 12 bases between the two ends. CDR3 nucleotide sequence: TGTGCCAGCAGTGCTACTGGGCGCACCATATATTTT. It codes for CASSATGRTIYF.

The chain carries TRBV7-3 and TRBJ2-3, with TRBD2 matching over 11 bases. V gave up 4 bases and J gave up 10 bases; unmatched junction bases: 7. This CDR3 contains 14 residues. Germline assignment: CDR1 SGHTA and CDR2 FQGTGA. For the CDR3, the DNA is TGTGCCAGCAGCTCTGGGACTAGCGGAGGGGCGCAGTATTTT. Its translation: CASSSGTSGGAQYF.

The chain couples TRBV19 to TRBJ2-2; a possible D gene is TRBD2 (5 bases). Germline-derived CDR1 and CDR2 are LNHDA and SQIVND (reference sequence). CDR3 length: 17 residues. Deletions cut 6 bases from V and 4 bases from J, with 21 bases between. For the CDR3, the DNA is TGTGCCAGTAGCAAATCGGGAATGAGTTTGGCCACCGGGGAGCTGTTTTTT. Amino acid sequence: CASSKSGMSLATGELFF.

The chain has TRBV2 and TRBJ2-5; maybe TRBD2 (5 bases). CDR3 length equals 15 residues. Germline V gives CDR1 SNHLY, CDR2 FYNNEI. V was shortened by 10 bases and J by 3 bases, with 21 bases between the two germline ends. For the CDR3, the DNA is TGTGCCACAACTACTATGCTAGGAGGTGAAGAGACCCAGTACTTC. Translated: CATTTMLGGEETQYF. Combining the CDR3 with reference TRBV2 and TRBJ2-5 gives the whole variable domain EPEVTQTPSHQVTQMGQEVILRCVPISNHLYFYWYRQILGQKVEFLVSFYNNEISEKSEIFDDQFSVERPDGSNFTLKIRSTKLEDSAMYFCATTTMLGGEETQYFGPGTRLLVL.

V is TRBV19 and J is TRBJ1-1, with TRBD1 matching 7 bases. This CDR3 contains 15 residues. CDR1 is LNHDA, CDR2 SQIVND, per germline (reference sequence). With 9 bases clipped from V and 3 bases from J, the junction kept 13 bases outside the gene matches. Here the CDR3 reads CASSDPSRGYTEAFF. The CDR3 DNA follows: TGTGCCAGCAGCGACCCGTCCAGGGGGTACACTGAAGCTTTCTTT.